This section outlines one T cell receptor beta chain sequence together with its context. Trimming cost V 8 bases and J 3 bases; bases outside gene matches: 6. Germline-derived CDR1 and CDR2 are LNHDA and SQIVND (reference sequence). CDR3 length: 14 amino acids. Per the original data handling: The assay estimated nucleated cells by amplifying reference gene primers. Generated by immunoSEQ multiplex PCR, the TCRdb table keeps only in-frame clones and is missing some. Clone size and V and J calls were adopted from that table, with D and trimming inferred from the DNA. The table shows about 210,000 clones, with approximately 80% occurring only once. Participants were aged about 18 to 90 years from approximately 25 US areas. Assignments of participants to cohorts depended upon their own reported clinical history. These data belong to a study of blood T cell repertoires in COVID-19. Background on the study: Sample material is recorded as cDNA or gDNA derived from T cells, B-cell-depleted T cells, or PBMCs.

V gene TRBV19 combines with J gene TRBJ1-1; 10 positions match TRBD1. The clonotype originates from a woman in her fifties or sixties with acute COVID-19. Sequences were obtained from PBMCs or T cells enriched from blood (not recorded which). The CDR3 coding sequence is TGTGCCAGTTCTACGGACAGGGGGTACACTGAAGCTTTCTTT. This encodes CASSTDRGYTEAFF.